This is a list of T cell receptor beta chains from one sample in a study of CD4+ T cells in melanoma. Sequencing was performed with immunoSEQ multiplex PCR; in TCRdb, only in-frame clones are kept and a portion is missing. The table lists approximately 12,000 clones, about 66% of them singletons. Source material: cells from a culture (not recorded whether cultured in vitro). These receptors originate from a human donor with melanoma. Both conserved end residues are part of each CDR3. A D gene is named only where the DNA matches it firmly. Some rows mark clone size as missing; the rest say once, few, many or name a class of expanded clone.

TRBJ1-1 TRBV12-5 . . CASSDQGFTEAFF TGTGCTAGTTCAGACCAGGGATTTACTGAAGCTTTCTTT
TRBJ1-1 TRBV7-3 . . CASSLSSAGTEAFF TGTGCCAGCAGCTTAAGTTCCGCGGGCACTGAAGCTTTCTTT
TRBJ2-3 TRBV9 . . CASSVRGVRTDTQYF TGTGCCAGCAGCGTAAGGGGGGTTCGCACAGATACGCAGTATTTT
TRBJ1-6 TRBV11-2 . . CASSLTGVGSPLHF TGTGCCAGCAGCTTAACGGGGGTAGGGTCACCCCTCCACTTT
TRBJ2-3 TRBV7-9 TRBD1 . CASSSGTGMTDTQYF TGTGCCAGCAGCTCCGGGACAGGGATGACAGATACGCAGTATTTT
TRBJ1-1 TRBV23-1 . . CASSQPPRLWNTEAFF TGCGCCAGCAGTCAGCCTCCCCGACTGTGGAACACTGAAGCTTTCTTT
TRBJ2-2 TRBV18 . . CASSPRATGELFF TGTGCCAGCTCACCACGGGCGACCGGGGAGCTGTTTTTT
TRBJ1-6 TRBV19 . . CASSYTGITYNSPLHF TGTGCCAGTAGTTACACAGGGATCACCTATAATTCACCCCTCCACTTT
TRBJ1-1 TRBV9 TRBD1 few CASSGGLTGWTEAFF TGTGCCAGCAGCGGAGGATTGACAGGGTGGACTGAAGCTTTCTTT
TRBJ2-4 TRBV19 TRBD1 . CARAGQGTEDTKNIQYF TGTGCCAGAGCGGGACAGGGGACAGAAGATACCAAAAACATTCAGTACTTC
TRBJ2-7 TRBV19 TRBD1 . CASTSDRAPYEQYF TGTGCCAGTACCTCGGACAGGGCACCCTACGAGCAGTACTTC
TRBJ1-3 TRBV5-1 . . CASSLDSRVGNTIYF TGCGCCAGCAGCTTGGACTCGCGGGTAGGAAACACCATATATTTT
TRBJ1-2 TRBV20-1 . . CSAPSQRGYTF TGCAGTGCCCCATCGCAGCGGGGCTACACCTTC
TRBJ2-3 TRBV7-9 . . CASSFIWESTDTQYF TGTGCCAGCAGCTTTATATGGGAGTCAACAGATACGCAGTATTTT
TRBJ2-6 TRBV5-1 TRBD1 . CASSYRGSGANVLTF TGCGCCAGCAGCTACAGGGGCTCTGGGGCCAACGTCCTGACTTTC
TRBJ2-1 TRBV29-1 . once CSVVTRKVSSYNEQFF TGCAGCGTTGTAACCCGCAAAGTGAGCTCCTACAATGAGCAGTTCTTC
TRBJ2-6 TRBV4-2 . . CASSVSRRLQSRANVLTF TGTGCCAGCAGCGTCTCACGCAGGTTACAAAGTCGGGCCAACGTCCTGACTTTC
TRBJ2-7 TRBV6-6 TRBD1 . CASSWTGTSYEQYF TGTGCCAGCAGTTGGACAGGGACGTCCTACGAGCAGTACTTC
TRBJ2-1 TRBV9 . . CASSVVGDPHYNEQFF TGTGCCAGCAGCGTAGTAGGGGACCCTCACTACAATGAGCAGTTCTTC
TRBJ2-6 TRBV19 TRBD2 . CASSIDGGGLSGANVLTF TGTGCCAGTAGTATAGACGGGGGGGGACTCTCTGGGGCCAACGTCCTGACTTTC
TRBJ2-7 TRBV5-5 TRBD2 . CASRQTSGGEQYF TGTGCCAGCAGACAGACTAGCGGGGGCGAGCAGTACTTC
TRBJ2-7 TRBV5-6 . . CATGETGSTYEQYF TGTGCCACCGGAGAGACAGGTTCAACCTACGAGCAGTACTTC
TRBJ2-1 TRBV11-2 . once CASSQEGNEQFF TGTGCCAGCAGCCAAGAGGGCAATGAGCAGTTCTTC
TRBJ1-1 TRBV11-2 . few CASSLRGSTEAFF TGTGCCAGCAGCTTAAGGGGGTCCACTGAAGCTTTCTTT
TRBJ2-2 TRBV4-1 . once CASSRAQYTGELFF TGCGCCAGCAGCCGGGCCCAATACACCGGGGAGCTGTTTTTT
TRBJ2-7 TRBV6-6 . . CASSSGGIGSYEQYF TGTGCCAGCAGTTCAGGGGGGATTGGGTCCTACGAGCAGTACTTC
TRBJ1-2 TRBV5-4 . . CATQDRSHGYTF TGTGCCACCCAGGACAGAAGTCATGGCTACACCTTC
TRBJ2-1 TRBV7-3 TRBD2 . CASSSGSSGPYNEQFF TGTGCCAGCAGCTCCGGGTCTAGCGGGCCTTACAATGAGCAGTTCTTC
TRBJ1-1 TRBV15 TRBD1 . CATSRDGQGNTEAFF TGTGCCACCAGCAGAGATGGACAGGGGAACACTGAAGCTTTCTTT
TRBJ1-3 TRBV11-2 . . CASSLDYRPLSGNTIYF TGTGCCAGCAGCTTAGATTATCGGCCCCTCTCTGGAAACACCATATATTTT
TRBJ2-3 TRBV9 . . CASTPLRDTQYF TGTGCCAGCACTCCTCTTCGGGATACGCAGTATTTT
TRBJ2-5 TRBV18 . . CASSPSAIQETQYF TGTGCCAGCTCACCCTCGGCGATCCAAGAGACCCAGTACTTC
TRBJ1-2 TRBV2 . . CASPRGQAAGGYTF TGTGCCAGCCCGAGAGGGCAGGCGGCTGGAGGCTACACCTTC
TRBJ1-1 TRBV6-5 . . CASSSVGSNTEAFF TGTGCCAGCAGTTCGGTGGGCTCGAACACTGAAGCTTTCTTT
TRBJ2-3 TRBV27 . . CASRPDWGRLTDTQYF TGTGCCAGCAGGCCGGACTGGGGGAGGTTGACAGATACGCAGTATTTT
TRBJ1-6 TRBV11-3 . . CANLRDEQGPSGSPLHF TGTGCCAATCTTCGGGACGAACAGGGCCCTAGCGGTTCACCCCTCCACTTT
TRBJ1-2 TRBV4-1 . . CASSHNLRDPNYGYTF TGCGCCAGCAGCCACAATCTTAGGGACCCTAACTATGGCTACACCTTC
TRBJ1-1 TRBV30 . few CAWTRPPPGNTEAFF TGTGCCTGGACGCGGCCTCCACCCGGGAACACTGAAGCTTTCTTT
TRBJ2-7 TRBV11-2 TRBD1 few CASSRRGQGANEQYF TGTGCCAGCAGCCGCCGGGGACAGGGGGCAAACGAGCAGTACTTC
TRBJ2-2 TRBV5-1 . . CASSLIEAVTGELFF TGCGCCAGCAGCTTGATAGAAGCGGTCACCGGGGAGCTGTTTTTT
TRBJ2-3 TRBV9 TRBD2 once CASSVGVGGGRTDTQYF TGTGCCAGCAGCGTAGGGGTCGGCGGGGGTCGGACAGATACGCAGTATTTT
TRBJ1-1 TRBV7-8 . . CASSPQQGSPDWGTEAFF TGTGCCAGCAGCCCCCAACAGGGATCGCCGGATTGGGGCACTGAAGCTTTCTTT
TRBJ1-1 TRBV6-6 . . CASSDRTEMNTEAFF TGTGCCAGCAGTGACCGGACAGAAATGAACACTGAAGCTTTCTTT
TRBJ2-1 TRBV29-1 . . CSVEDKFNEQFF TGCAGCGTTGAAGATAAATTCAATGAGCAGTTCTTC
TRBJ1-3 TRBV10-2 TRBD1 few CASSTTGAGNTIYF TGCGCCAGTTCGACGACAGGGGCAGGAAACACCATATATTTT
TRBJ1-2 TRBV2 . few CASSEGNSIYGYTF TGTGCCAGCAGTGAAGGCAACAGCATCTATGGCTACACCTTC
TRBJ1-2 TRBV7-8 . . CASSLGGSQGYTF TGTGCCAGCAGCTTAGGGGGTTCGCAGGGCTACACCTTC
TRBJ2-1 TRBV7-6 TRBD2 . CASSLGLGGDNEQFF TGTGCCAGCAGCTTAGGTCTGGGGGGGGACAATGAGCAGTTCTTC
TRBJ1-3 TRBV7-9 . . CASSLDQMPGNTIYF TGTGCCAGCAGCTTAGATCAGATGCCTGGAAACACCATATATTTT
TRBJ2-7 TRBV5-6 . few CASRVQGAYEQYF TGTGCCAGCAGGGTGCAGGGAGCCTACGAGCAGTACTTC
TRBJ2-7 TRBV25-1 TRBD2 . CASSEFAGVSYEQYF TGTGCCAGCAGTGAATTCGCGGGGGTGTCCTACGAGCAGTACTTC
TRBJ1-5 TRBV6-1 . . CASSPRTANQPQHF TGTGCCAGCTCCCCGCGGACAGCCAATCAGCCCCAGCATTTT
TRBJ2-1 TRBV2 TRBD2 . CASSVLAGYNEQFF TGTGCCAGCAGTGTGCTAGCGGGGTACAATGAGCAGTTCTTC